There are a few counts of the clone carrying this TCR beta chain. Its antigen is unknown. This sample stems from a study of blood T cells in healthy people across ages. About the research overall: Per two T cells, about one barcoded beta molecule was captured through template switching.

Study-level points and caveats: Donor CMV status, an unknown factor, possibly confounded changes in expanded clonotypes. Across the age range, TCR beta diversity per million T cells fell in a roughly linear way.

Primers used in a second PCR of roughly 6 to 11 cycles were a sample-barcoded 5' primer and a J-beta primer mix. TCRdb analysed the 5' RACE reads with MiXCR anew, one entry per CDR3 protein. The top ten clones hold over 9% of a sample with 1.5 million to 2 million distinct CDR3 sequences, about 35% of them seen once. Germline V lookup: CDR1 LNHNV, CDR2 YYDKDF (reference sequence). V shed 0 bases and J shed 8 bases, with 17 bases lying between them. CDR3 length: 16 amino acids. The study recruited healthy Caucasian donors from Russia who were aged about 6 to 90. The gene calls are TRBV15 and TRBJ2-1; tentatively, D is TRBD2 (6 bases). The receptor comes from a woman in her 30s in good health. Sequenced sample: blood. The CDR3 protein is CATSRDWAGIAHEQFF. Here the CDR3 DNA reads TGTGCCACCAGCAGAGATTGGGCGGGAATAGCCCATGAGCAGTTCTTC.